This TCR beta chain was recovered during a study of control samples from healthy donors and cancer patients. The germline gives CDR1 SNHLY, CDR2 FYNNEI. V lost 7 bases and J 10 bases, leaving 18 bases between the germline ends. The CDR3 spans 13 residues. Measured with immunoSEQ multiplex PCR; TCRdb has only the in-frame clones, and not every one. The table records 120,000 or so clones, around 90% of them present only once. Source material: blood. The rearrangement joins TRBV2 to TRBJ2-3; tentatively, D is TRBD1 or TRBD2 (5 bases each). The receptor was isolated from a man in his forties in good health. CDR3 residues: CASTRGVVGSQYF. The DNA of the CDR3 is TGTGCCAGCACCCGAGGGGTAGTGGGCTCGCAGTATTTT. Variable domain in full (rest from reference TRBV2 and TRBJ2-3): EPEVTQTPSHQVTQMGQEVILRCVPISNHLYFYWYRQILGQKVEFLVSFYNNEISEKSEIFDDQFSVERPDGSNFTLKIRSTKLEDSAMYFCASTRGVVGSQYFGPGTRLTVL.